This record concerns one T cell receptor (beta chain) sequence. Its binding antigen is unknown. No much larger clone exists at a distance of one base, and base qualities are not known. This sample is part of a study of T cell repertoires in cytomegalovirus infection (dated by TCRdb to about 2019). The study in broad terms: The HLA type of each donor mattered for the analysis, because public TCR beta signatures pointed to carriage of CMV infection along with the matching HLA type.

The CDR3, cysteine through valine, is 15 amino acids long. CDR3 DNA is the only sequence kept; it has 45 bases, read in frame from the first base. CDR1 and CDR2 are drawn from the germline V gene: SGHDT, YYEEEE. TCRdb shows the sequencer as Illumina HiSeq 1500. TCRdb passed the public sequencing reads through fastp at Q25 and MiXCR, retaining productive beta sequences. Every distinct CDR3 protein forms one entry, paired with its most common genes and DNA. Recorded for this sample are approximately 630,000 distinct CDR3 sequences; 20% to 25% of them occurred a single time. The top ten clones comprise less than 10% of the sample. General findings and caveats noted by the study authors: In both this cohort and an independent cohort of some 380 donors, the cumulative frequency of public TCR beta family members distinguished carriers of CMV infection plus the relevant HLA type. The ex vivo response was dominated by HLA-C-restricted CMV-specific TCR beta clonotypes, which also provided the single most frequent clonotype in two of eight donors.

This receptor was identified in a human donor in good health (CMV status not recorded). Some clones in this sample may be carry-over from other donors' samples. The rearrangement combines TRBV5-6 with TRBJ2-7, and 10 junction bases match TRBD1. The sequenced material came from CD8+ T cells from PBMCs. The DNA sequence is TGTGCCAACAGCTGGGGACAGGGGTCCTCCTACGAGCAGTACGTC. Translation gives CANSWGQGSSYEQYV.